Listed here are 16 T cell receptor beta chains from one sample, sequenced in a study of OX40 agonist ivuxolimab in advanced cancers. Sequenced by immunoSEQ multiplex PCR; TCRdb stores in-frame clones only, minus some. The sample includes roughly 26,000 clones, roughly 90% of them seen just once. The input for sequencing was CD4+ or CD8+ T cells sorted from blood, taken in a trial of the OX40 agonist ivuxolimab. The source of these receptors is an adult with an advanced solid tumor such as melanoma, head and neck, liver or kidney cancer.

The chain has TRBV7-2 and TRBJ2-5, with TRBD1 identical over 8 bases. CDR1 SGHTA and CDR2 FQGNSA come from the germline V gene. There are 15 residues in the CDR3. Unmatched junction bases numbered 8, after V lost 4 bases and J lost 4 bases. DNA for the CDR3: TGTGCCAGCAGCTCCTACAGGGGGAGAGGAGAGACCCAGTACTTC. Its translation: CASSSYRGRGETQYF.

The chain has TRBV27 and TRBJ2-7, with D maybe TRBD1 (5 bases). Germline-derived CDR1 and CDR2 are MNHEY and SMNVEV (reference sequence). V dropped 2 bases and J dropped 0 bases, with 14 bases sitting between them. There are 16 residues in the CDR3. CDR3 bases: TGTGCCAGCAGTTTAGCTTGGGTAGACAGCTCCTACGAGCAGTACTTC. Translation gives CASSLAWVDSSYEQYF.

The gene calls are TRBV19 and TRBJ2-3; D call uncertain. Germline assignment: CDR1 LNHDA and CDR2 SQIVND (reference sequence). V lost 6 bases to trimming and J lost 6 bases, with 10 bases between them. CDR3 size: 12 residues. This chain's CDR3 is CASSEPGDTQYF. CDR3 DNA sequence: TGTGCCAGTAGCGAGCCCGGGGATACGCAGTATTTT.

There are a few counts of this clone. CDR3 DNA sequence: TGTGCCAGCAGTGAGAAGGGGAACACTGAAGCTTTCTTT. Protein: CASSEKGNTEAFF. The chain joins TRBV6-4 to TRBJ1-1; no reliable D call. This CDR3 contains 13 residues. Germline CDR1 reads MRHNA; CDR2 reads SNTAGT. V shed 3 bases and J shed 1 base, with 6 bases lying between them.

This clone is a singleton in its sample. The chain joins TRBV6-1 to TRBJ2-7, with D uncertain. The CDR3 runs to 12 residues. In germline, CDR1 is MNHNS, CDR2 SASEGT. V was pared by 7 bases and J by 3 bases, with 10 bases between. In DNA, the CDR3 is TGTGCCAGCAAGGAAGGATTCTACGAGCAGTACTTC. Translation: CASKEGFYEQYF.

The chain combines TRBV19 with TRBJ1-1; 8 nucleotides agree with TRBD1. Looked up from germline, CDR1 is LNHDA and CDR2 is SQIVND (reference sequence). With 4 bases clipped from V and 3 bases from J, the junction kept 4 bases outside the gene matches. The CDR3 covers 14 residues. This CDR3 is CASSTNRGDTEAFF. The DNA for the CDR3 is TGTGCCAGTAGTACCAACAGGGGGGACACTGAAGCTTTCTTT.

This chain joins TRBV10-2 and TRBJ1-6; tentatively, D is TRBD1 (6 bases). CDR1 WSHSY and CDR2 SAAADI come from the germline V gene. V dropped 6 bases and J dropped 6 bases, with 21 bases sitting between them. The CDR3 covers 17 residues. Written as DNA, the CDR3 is TGCGCCAGCAGGGGGGGAACCTTACAGGGTACTAATTCACCCCTCCACTTT. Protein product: CASRGGTLQGTNSPLHF.

The CDR3, as DNA: TGCGCCAGCAGCAACAGGGGGGCGAACACTGAAGCTTTCTTT. It codes for CASSNRGANTEAFF. The V and J genes are TRBV5-1 and TRBJ1-1; 8 bases fit TRBD1. The CDR3 is 14 residues long. With V trimmed by 4 bases and J by 1 base, 3 bases remained unmatched. CDR1 and CDR2 (germline): SGHRS, YFSETQ.

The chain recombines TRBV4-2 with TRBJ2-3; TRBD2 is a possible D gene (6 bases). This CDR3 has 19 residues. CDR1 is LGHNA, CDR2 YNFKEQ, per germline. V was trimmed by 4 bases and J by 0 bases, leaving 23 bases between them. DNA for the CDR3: TGTGCCAGCAGCCTCCCAGAGAGGGCGGGACGCCATAGCACAGATACGCAGTATTTT. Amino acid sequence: CASSLPERAGRHSTDTQYF.

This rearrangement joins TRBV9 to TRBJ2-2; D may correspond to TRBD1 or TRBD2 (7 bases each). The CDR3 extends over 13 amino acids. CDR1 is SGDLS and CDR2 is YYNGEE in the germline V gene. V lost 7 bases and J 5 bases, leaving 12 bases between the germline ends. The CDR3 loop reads CASDREGTGELFF. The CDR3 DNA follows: TGTGCCAGCGACAGGGAGGGTACCGGGGAGCTGTTTTTT.

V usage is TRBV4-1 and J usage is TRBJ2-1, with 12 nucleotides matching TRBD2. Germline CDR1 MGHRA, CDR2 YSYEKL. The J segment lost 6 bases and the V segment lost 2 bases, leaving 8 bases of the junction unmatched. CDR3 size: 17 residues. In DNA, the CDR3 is TGCGCCAGCAGCCAACCTAGGACTAGCGGGGAACCCAATGAGCAGTTCTTC. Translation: CASSQPRTSGEPNEQFF.

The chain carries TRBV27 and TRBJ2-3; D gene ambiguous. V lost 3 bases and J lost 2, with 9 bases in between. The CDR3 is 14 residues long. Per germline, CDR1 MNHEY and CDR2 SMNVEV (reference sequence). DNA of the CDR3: TGTGCCAGCAGTTTCGGTCCCTTCACAGATACGCAGTATTTT. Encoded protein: CASSFGPFTDTQYF.

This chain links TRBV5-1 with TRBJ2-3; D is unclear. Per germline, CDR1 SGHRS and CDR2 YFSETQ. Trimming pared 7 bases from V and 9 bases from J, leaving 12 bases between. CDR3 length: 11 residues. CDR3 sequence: CASRTDLTQYF. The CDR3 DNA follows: TGCGCCAGCCGGACCGATTTAACGCAGTATTTT. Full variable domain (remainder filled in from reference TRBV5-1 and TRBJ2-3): KAGVTQTPRYLIKTRGQQVTLSCSPISGHRSVSWYQQTPGQGLQFLFEYFSETQRNKGNFPGRFSGRQFSNSRSEMNVSTLELGDSALYLCASRTDLTQYFGPGTRLTVL.

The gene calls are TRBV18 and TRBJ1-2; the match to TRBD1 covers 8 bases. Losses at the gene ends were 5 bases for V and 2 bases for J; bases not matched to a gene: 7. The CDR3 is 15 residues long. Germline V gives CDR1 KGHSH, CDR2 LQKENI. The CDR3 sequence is CASSAAGGDNYGYTF. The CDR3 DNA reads TGTGCCAGCTCAGCTGCAGGGGGCGACAACTATGGCTACACCTTC.

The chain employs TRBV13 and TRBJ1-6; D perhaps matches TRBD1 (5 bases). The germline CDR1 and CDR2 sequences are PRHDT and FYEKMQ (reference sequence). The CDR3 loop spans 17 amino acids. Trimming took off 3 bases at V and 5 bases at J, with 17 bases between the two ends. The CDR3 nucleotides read TGTGCCAGCAGCTTGCAGGTCTCGGGACTAGATAATTCACCCCTCCACTTT. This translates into CASSLQVSGLDNSPLHF.

The CDR3 loop is CASSLGLAGPHPYEQYF. In DNA, the CDR3 is TGTGCCAGCAGTTTAGGACTAGCGGGACCCCATCCCTACGAGCAGTACTTC. The V gene is TRBV27, the J gene TRBJ2-7; 12 bases agree with TRBD2. Germline CDR1 is MNHEY and CDR2 is SMNVEV (reference sequence). The CDR3 covers 17 residues. V gave up 2 bases and J gave up 2 bases; unmatched junction bases: 7.